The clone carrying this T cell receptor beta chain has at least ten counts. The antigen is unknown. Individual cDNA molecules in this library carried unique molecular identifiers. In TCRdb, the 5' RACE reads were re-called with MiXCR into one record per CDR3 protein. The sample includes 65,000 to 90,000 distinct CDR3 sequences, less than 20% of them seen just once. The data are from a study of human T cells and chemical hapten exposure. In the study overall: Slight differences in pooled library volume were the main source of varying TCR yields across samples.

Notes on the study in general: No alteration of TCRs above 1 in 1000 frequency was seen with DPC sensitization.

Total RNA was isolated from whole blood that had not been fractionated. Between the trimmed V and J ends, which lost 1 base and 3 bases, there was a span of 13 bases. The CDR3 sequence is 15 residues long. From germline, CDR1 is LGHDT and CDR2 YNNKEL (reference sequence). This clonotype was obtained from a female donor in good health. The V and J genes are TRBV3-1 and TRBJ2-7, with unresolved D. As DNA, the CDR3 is TGTGCCAGCAGCCAAGTAGGAGTGCTTGGCTACGAGCAGTACTTC. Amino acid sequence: CASSQVGVLGYEQYF.